The rows below give T cell receptor beta chains drawn from one sample of a study of T cell responses to AZD1222 COVID-19 vaccine. Sequenced by immunoSEQ multiplex PCR; TCRdb stores in-frame clones only, minus some. Here the sample spans about 140,000 clones, about 92% being singletons. The specimen comprised peripheral blood, sampled 28 days after the second AZD1222 dose. All receptors come from an adult who received the AZD1222 COVID-19 vaccine. The CDR3 runs from the conserved cysteine through the conserved F or W. Fields, in order: J gene, V gene, clone size, D gene, CDR3 protein, CDR3 DNA. The D gene is left open where the match is weak. The size entry is marked missing in some rows and otherwise reads once, few, many or a size class.

j_call: TRBJ1-1; v_call: TRBV4-1; clone_size: -; d_call: -; cdr3_aa: CASSPGETEAFF; cdr3_nt: TGCGCCAGCAGCCCAGGAGAAACTGAAGCTTTCTTT
j_call: TRBJ1-1; v_call: TRBV11-3; clone_size: -; d_call: -; cdr3_aa: CASSFGENTEAFF; cdr3_nt: TGTGCCAGCAGCTTCGGGGAGAACACTGAAGCTTTCTTT
j_call: TRBJ1-1; v_call: TRBV7-7; clone_size: -; d_call: TRBD1; cdr3_aa: CASSPVLGGRGNTEAFF; cdr3_nt: TGTGCCAGCAGCCCCGTCCTAGGGGGCCGGGGGAACACTGAAGCTTTCTTT
j_call: TRBJ1-6; v_call: TRBV5-1; clone_size: -; d_call: -; cdr3_aa: CASSSSTGRGSPLHF; cdr3_nt: TGCGCCAGCAGCTCCTCGACAGGCCGAGGATCACCCCTCCACTTT
j_call: TRBJ1-2; v_call: TRBV11-2; clone_size: few; d_call: -; cdr3_aa: CASSLGGGTLIYGYTF; cdr3_nt: TGTGCCAGCAGCTTAGGGGGCGGAACTTTAATCTATGGCTACACCTTC
j_call: TRBJ2-7; v_call: TRBV5-5; clone_size: -; d_call: -; cdr3_aa: CASSLSWGGQYEQYF; cdr3_nt: TGTGCCAGCAGCTTGTCCTGGGGGGGACAGTACGAGCAGTACTTC
j_call: TRBJ1-1; v_call: TRBV25-1; clone_size: -; d_call: -; cdr3_aa: CASSAWGGMSNTEAFF; cdr3_nt: TGTGCCAGCAGCGCGTGGGGGGGCATGTCGAACACTGAAGCTTTCTTT
j_call: TRBJ2-7; v_call: TRBV27; clone_size: -; d_call: TRBD2; cdr3_aa: CASSPSGSYEQYF; cdr3_nt: TGTGCCAGCAGCCCTAGCGGGAGTTACGAGCAGTACTTC
j_call: TRBJ2-1; v_call: TRBV2; clone_size: -; d_call: TRBD2; cdr3_aa: CASHSGRASYNEQFF; cdr3_nt: TGTGCCAGCCACAGCGGGAGAGCCTCCTACAATGAGCAGTTCTTC
j_call: TRBJ2-3; v_call: TRBV14; clone_size: -; d_call: TRBD2; cdr3_aa: CASSQDKGTSVADTQYF; cdr3_nt: TGTGCCAGCAGCCAGGATAAAGGGACTAGCGTGGCGGATACGCAGTATTTT
j_call: TRBJ2-7; v_call: TRBV28; clone_size: -; d_call: -; cdr3_aa: CASSLLGSRTYEQYF; cdr3_nt: TGTGCCAGCAGTTTATTAGGGTCTAGAACCTACGAGCAGTACTTC
j_call: TRBJ1-1; v_call: TRBV6-2/TRBV6-3; clone_size: -; d_call: -; cdr3_aa: CASSYVGGARWTEAFF; cdr3_nt: TGTGCCAGCAGTTACGTCGGGGGCGCGAGATGGACTGAAGCTTTCTTT
j_call: TRBJ1-4; v_call: TRBV7-9; clone_size: -; d_call: TRBD1; cdr3_aa: CASSLGQGYEKLFF; cdr3_nt: TGTGCCAGCAGCTTGGGACAGGGGTACGAAAAACTGTTTTTT
j_call: TRBJ1-6; v_call: TRBV4-2; clone_size: -; d_call: -; cdr3_aa: CASSQESGRVDSPLHF; cdr3_nt: TGTGCCAGCAGCCAAGAATCGGGCAGGGTCGATTCACCCCTCCACTTT
j_call: TRBJ1-2; v_call: TRBV3-1/TRBV3-2; clone_size: few; d_call: -; cdr3_aa: CASSTTVGGYTF; cdr3_nt: TGTGCCAGCAGCACGACAGTGGGTGGCTACACCTTC
j_call: TRBJ2-3; v_call: TRBV11-3; clone_size: -; d_call: -; cdr3_aa: CASSGDTDTQYF; cdr3_nt: TGTGCCAGCAGCGGAGACACAGATACGCAGTATTTT
j_call: TRBJ1-5; v_call: TRBV11-2; clone_size: -; d_call: -; cdr3_aa: CASSSQPGQPQHF; cdr3_nt: TGTGCCAGCAGCTCGCAGCCAGGTCAGCCCCAGCATTTT
j_call: TRBJ1-2; v_call: TRBV29-1; clone_size: once; d_call: -; cdr3_aa: CSVEGDSFVNYGYTF; cdr3_nt: TGCAGCGTTGAAGGAGACTCTTTTGTTAACTATGGCTACACCTTC
j_call: TRBJ1-4; v_call: TRBV19; clone_size: -; d_call: TRBD1; cdr3_aa: CASSRDREGENEKLFF; cdr3_nt: TGTGCCAGTAGTCGGGACAGGGAGGGAGAAAATGAAAAACTGTTTTTT
j_call: TRBJ1-2; v_call: TRBV5-8; clone_size: -; d_call: -; cdr3_aa: CASSSSTFSGGYTF; cdr3_nt: TGTGCCAGCAGCTCCTCCACCTTTAGTGGGGGCTACACCTTC
j_call: TRBJ1-5; v_call: TRBV12-3/TRBV12-4; clone_size: -; d_call: TRBD1; cdr3_aa: CASSWTGDQPQHF; cdr3_nt: TGTGCCAGCAGTTGGACAGGGGATCAGCCCCAGCATTTT
j_call: TRBJ1-3; v_call: TRBV7-9; clone_size: -; d_call: TRBD1; cdr3_aa: CASSATGSGGNTIYF; cdr3_nt: TGTGCCAGCAGCGCGACAGGGTCTGGTGGAAACACCATATATTTT
j_call: TRBJ1-5; v_call: TRBV28; clone_size: -; d_call: -; cdr3_aa: CASSTTIQPQHF; cdr3_nt: TGTGCCAGCAGCACCACTATTCAGCCCCAGCATTTT
j_call: TRBJ1-1; v_call: TRBV6-5; clone_size: -; d_call: TRBD1; cdr3_aa: CASRQARGRTEAFF; cdr3_nt: TGTGCCAGCAGGCAGGCAAGGGGGCGTACTGAAGCTTTCTTT
j_call: TRBJ2-7; v_call: TRBV5-1; clone_size: -; d_call: -; cdr3_aa: CASSFSRGSSYEQYF; cdr3_nt: TGCGCCAGCAGCTTTTCGCGGGGAAGCTCCTACGAGCAGTACTTC
j_call: TRBJ1-1; v_call: TRBV27; clone_size: -; d_call: -; cdr3_aa: CASSLKGRTEAFF; cdr3_nt: TGTGCCAGCAGTCTGAAAGGACGCACTGAAGCTTTCTTT
j_call: TRBJ1-5; v_call: TRBV5-1; clone_size: -; d_call: -; cdr3_aa: CASSLEGGGQPQHF; cdr3_nt: TGCGCCAGCAGCTTGGAAGGGGGAGGGCAGCCCCAGCATTTT
j_call: TRBJ2-7; v_call: TRBV6-5; clone_size: once; d_call: -; cdr3_aa: CATGGPFYEQYF; cdr3_nt: TGTGCCACAGGGGGGCCCTTCTACGAGCAGTACTTC
j_call: TRBJ1-2; v_call: TRBV7-8; clone_size: -; d_call: -; cdr3_aa: CASSLVSTKGYGYTF; cdr3_nt: TGTGCCAGCAGCTTAGTTTCCACCAAAGGCTATGGCTACACCTTC
j_call: TRBJ2-1; v_call: TRBV4-1; clone_size: -; d_call: TRBD2; cdr3_aa: CASSQLGGRAYNEQFF; cdr3_nt: TGCGCCAGCAGCCAACTGGGCGGGAGGGCCTATAATGAGCAGTTCTTC
j_call: TRBJ1-1; v_call: TRBV5-1; clone_size: -; d_call: -; cdr3_aa: CASSPRIKDTEAFF; cdr3_nt: TGCGCCAGCAGCCCCCGGATTAAGGACACTGAAGCTTTCTTT
j_call: TRBJ1-1; v_call: TRBV19; clone_size: -; d_call: TRBD1; cdr3_aa: CASRSGTGVTEAFF; cdr3_nt: TGTGCCAGTAGGTCCGGGACAGGGGTCACTGAAGCTTTCTTT
j_call: TRBJ2-5; v_call: TRBV11-1; clone_size: -; d_call: -; cdr3_aa: CASSLAGSGGTQYF; cdr3_nt: TGTGCCAGCAGCTTGGCCGGGTCCGGTGGGACCCAGTACTTC
j_call: TRBJ2-7; v_call: TRBV6-6; clone_size: -; d_call: TRBD1; cdr3_aa: CATGPGQGFDEQYF; cdr3_nt: TGTGCCACCGGACCGGGACAGGGCTTCGACGAGCAGTACTTC
j_call: TRBJ1-3; v_call: TRBV28; clone_size: -; d_call: -; cdr3_aa: CASSGPTGSGNTIYF; cdr3_nt: TGTGCCAGCAGCGGACCGACAGGTTCTGGAAACACCATATATTTT
j_call: TRBJ1-1; v_call: TRBV7-9; clone_size: -; d_call: TRBD1; cdr3_aa: CASSLVTGGAEAFF; cdr3_nt: TGTGCCAGCAGCTTAGTAACAGGGGGCGCTGAAGCTTTCTTT
j_call: TRBJ1-2; v_call: TRBV9; clone_size: -; d_call: -; cdr3_aa: CASSASSYSYGYTF; cdr3_nt: TGTGCCAGCAGCGCTTCGTCCTACTCCTATGGCTACACCTTC
j_call: TRBJ1-5; v_call: TRBV6-2/TRBV6-3; clone_size: few; d_call: -; cdr3_aa: CASSYPNRNQPQHF; cdr3_nt: TGTGCCAGCAGTTACCCGAACCGTAATCAGCCCCAGCATTTT
j_call: TRBJ2-5; v_call: TRBV28; clone_size: -; d_call: TRBD2; cdr3_aa: CASSSRTSGRVAQYF; cdr3_nt: TGTGCCAGCAGTTCCAGGACTAGCGGGAGGGTGGCCCAGTACTTC
j_call: TRBJ1-5; v_call: TRBV28; clone_size: -; d_call: -; cdr3_aa: CASNGRTGYSNQPQHF; cdr3_nt: TGTGCCAGCAATGGACGGACGGGCTATAGCAATCAGCCCCAGCATTTT
j_call: TRBJ2-5; v_call: TRBV10-3; clone_size: once; d_call: -; cdr3_aa: CAISESGTKQETQYF; cdr3_nt: TGTGCCATCAGTGAGTCCGGCACAAAACAAGAGACCCAGTACTTC
j_call: TRBJ2-1; v_call: TRBV18; clone_size: -; d_call: -; cdr3_aa: CASSSTSPGSYNEQFF; cdr3_nt: TGTGCCAGCTCATCCACTTCCCCGGGCTCCTACAATGAGCAGTTCTTC
j_call: TRBJ1-1; v_call: TRBV19; clone_size: -; d_call: -; cdr3_aa: CATTGEVWTEAFF; cdr3_nt: TGTGCCACAACAGGCGAGGTATGGACTGAAGCTTTCTTT
j_call: TRBJ2-3; v_call: TRBV27; clone_size: -; d_call: TRBD1; cdr3_aa: CASSLRDRRWTDTQYF; cdr3_nt: TGTGCCAGCAGTTTAAGGGACAGGCGTTGGACAGATACGCAGTATTTT
j_call: TRBJ1-1; v_call: TRBV7-3; clone_size: -; d_call: -; cdr3_aa: CASSLSGVPTEAFF; cdr3_nt: TGTGCCAGCAGCTTATCTGGGGTACCCACTGAAGCTTTCTTT
j_call: TRBJ2-7; v_call: TRBV4-1; clone_size: -; d_call: TRBD2; cdr3_aa: CASSQGYPSGASYEQYF; cdr3_nt: TGCGCCAGCAGCCAAGGGTATCCTAGCGGGGCCTCCTACGAGCAGTACTTC